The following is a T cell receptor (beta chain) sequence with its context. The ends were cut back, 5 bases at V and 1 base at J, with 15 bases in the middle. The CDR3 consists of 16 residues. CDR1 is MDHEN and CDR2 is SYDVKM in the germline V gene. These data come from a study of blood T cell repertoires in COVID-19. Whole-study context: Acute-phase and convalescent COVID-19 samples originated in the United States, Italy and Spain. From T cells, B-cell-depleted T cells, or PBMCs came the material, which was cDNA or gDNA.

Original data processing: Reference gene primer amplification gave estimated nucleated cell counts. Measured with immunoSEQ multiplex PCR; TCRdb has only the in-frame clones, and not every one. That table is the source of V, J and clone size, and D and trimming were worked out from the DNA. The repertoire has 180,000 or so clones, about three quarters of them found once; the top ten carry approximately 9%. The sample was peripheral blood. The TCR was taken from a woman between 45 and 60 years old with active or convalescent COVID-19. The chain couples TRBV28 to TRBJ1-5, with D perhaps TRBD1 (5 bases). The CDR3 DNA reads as TGTGCCAGCAGTCCAAGACAGCTAGGGAGCAATCAGCCCCAGCATTTT. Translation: CASSPRQLGSNQPQHF.